These T cell receptor beta chains were read from a single sample in a study of T cell responses to AZD1222 COVID-19 vaccine. The table came from immunoSEQ multiplex PCR; TCRdb's copy has only in-frame clones and leaves some out. Here the sample spans about 100,000 clones, around 84% being singletons. This sample comprised peripheral blood, obtained on day 0 of AZD1222 vaccination. The receptors here all came from an adult in good health. Each CDR3 is given without its conserved first and last residue.

j_call: TRBJ2-7
v_call: TRBV19
cdr3_aa: ASSIGQASYEQY

j_call: TRBJ1-5
v_call: TRBV9
cdr3_aa: ASSVLWDKYSNQPQH

j_call: TRBJ1-5
v_call: TRBV10-3
cdr3_aa: AISDLATSGDQPQH

j_call: TRBJ1-2
v_call: TRBV4-2
cdr3_aa: ASSQDPGQGLRGYT

j_call: TRBJ2-7
v_call: TRBV18
cdr3_aa: ASSRDSYEQY

j_call: TRBJ2-1
v_call: TRBV11-1
cdr3_aa: ASSREGGIGRF

j_call: TRBJ2-1
v_call: TRBV5-5
cdr3_aa: ASSRGRVDEQF

j_call: TRBJ2-5
v_call: TRBV11-2
cdr3_aa: ASSSERGVVTQY

j_call: TRBJ2-5
v_call: TRBV19
cdr3_aa: ASSGTGWELETQY

j_call: TRBJ2-1
v_call: TRBV7-9
cdr3_aa: ASSLDLAGVRHEQF

j_call: TRBJ2-7
v_call: TRBV18
cdr3_aa: ASSPDRGHYEQY

j_call: TRBJ2-2
v_call: TRBV11-3
cdr3_aa: ASSFSGHTGELF

j_call: TRBJ2-5
v_call: TRBV11-1
cdr3_aa: ASSFGRYQETQY